This TCR beta chain came from a study of spatial heterogeneity in lung cancer. This clonotype occurred a few times. The CDR3 is 13 residues long. Germline values: CDR1 SEHNR, CDR2 FQNEAQ (reference sequence). Trimming cost V 5 bases and J 5 bases, with 9 bases left between them. Time point denoted: sample taken at primary tumor resection. Whole RNA came from tumor, nontumor lung or frozen PBMC and was sequenced without being sorted. TCRdb redid the calling of the 5' RACE reads with MiXCR, one entry per CDR3 protein. Of some 23,000 distinct CDR3 sequences in the sample, 7% were seen once. This TCR came from a male donor with early-stage non-small cell lung cancer. The material sequenced was PBMCs, taken at surgery. V gene TRBV7-9 combines with J gene TRBJ1-4, with a weak D call TRBD1 (5 bases). CDR3 nucleotide sequence: TGTGCCAGCAGCCCTGGGACGAATGAAAAACTGTTTTTT. It codes for CASSPGTNEKLFF.